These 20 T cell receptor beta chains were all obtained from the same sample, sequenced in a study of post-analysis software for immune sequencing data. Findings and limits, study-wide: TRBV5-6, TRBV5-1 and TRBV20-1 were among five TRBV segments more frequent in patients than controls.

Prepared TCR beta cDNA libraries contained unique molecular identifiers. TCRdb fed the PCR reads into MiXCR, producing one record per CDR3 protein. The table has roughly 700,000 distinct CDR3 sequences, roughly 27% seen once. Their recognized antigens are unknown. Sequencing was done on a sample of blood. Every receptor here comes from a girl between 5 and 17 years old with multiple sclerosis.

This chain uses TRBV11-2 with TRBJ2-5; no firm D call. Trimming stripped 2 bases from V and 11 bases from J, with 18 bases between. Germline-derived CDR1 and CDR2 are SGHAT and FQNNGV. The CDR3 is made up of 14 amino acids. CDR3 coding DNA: TGTGCCAGCAGCTTAAGCGCTGGCCGGTCCGGGCAGTACTTC. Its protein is CASSLSAGRSGQYF. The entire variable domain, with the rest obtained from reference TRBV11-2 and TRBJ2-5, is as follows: EAGVAQSPRYKIIEKRQSVAFWCNPISGHATLYWYQQILGQGPKLLIQFQNNGVVDDSQLPKDRFSAERLKGVDSTLKIQPAKLEDSAVYLCASSLSAGRSGQYFGPGTRLLVL.

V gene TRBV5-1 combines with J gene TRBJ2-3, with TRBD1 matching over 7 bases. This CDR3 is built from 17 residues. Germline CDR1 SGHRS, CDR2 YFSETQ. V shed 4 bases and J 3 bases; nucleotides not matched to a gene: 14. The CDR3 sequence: CASSETLQGSGTDTQYF. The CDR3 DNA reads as TGCGCCAGCAGCGAGACCCTACAGGGGTCGGGTACAGATACGCAGTATTTT.

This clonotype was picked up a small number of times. DNA of the CDR3: TGCGCCAGCAGGACAGGGGCTGAGACCCAGTACTTC. Translated: CASRTGAETQYF. The chain links TRBV5-1 to TRBJ2-5, with 8 bases identical to TRBD1. The CDR3 has 12 amino acids. The trim removed 5 bases at V and 5 bases at J, leaving 2 bases unmatched. The germline V gene has CDR1 SGHRS and CDR2 YFSETQ.

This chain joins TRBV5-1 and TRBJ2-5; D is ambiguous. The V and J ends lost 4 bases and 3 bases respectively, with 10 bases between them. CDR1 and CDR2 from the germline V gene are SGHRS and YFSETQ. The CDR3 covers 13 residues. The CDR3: CASSGWMKETQYF. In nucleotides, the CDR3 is TGCGCCAGCAGCGGGTGGATGAAAGAGACCCAGTACTTC.

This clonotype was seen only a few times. Here the CDR3 reads CASSVGPGPDTQYF. CDR3 bases: TGTGCCAGCAGCGTAGGTCCAGGCCCGGATACGCAGTATTTT. V and J are TRBV9 and TRBJ2-3, with D uncertain. This CDR3 region has 14 residues. The germline V and J ends were trimmed by 0 bases and 6 bases, with 11 bases remaining between them. Germline lookup yields CDR1 SGDLS and CDR2 YYNGEE.

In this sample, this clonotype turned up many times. CDR3 sequence reads: CATSDRTGGSYNEQFF. In DNA, the CDR3 is TGTGCCACCAGTGATCGAACAGGGGGTTCCTACAATGAGCAGTTCTTC. The V gene is TRBV24-1, the J gene TRBJ2-1, with 8 bases fitting TRBD1. Germline V gene sequence: CDR1 KGHDR, CDR2 SFDVKD. The CDR3 extends over 16 amino acids. V lost 3 bases, J lost 1 base, and 4 bases stayed unmatched.

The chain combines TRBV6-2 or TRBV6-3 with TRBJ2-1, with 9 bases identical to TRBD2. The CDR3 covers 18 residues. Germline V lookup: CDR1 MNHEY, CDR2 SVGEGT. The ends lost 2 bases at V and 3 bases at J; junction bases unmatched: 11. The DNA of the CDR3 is TGTGCCAGCAGTTACCAGTTAGAGACTAGCGGAGACTACAATGAGCAGTTCTTC. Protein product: CASSYQLETSGDYNEQFF.

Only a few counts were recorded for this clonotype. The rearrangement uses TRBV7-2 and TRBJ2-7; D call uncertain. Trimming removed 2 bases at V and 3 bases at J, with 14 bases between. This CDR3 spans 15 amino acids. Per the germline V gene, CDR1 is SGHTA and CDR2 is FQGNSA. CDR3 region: CASSLSPGLYYEQYF. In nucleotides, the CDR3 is TGTGCCAGCAGCTTATCGCCCGGGCTATACTACGAGCAGTACTTC.

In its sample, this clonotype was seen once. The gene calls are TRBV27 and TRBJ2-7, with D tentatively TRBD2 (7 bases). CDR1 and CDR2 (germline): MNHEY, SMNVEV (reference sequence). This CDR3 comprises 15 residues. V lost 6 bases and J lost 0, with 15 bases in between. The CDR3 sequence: CASRPLADSSYEQYF. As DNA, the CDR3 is TGTGCCAGCAGGCCCCTAGCGGACAGCTCCTACGAGCAGTACTTC.

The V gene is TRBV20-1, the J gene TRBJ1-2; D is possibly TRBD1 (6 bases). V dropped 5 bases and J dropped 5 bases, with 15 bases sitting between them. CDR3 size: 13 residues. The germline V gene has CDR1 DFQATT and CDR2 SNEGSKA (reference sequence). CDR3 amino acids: CSAPKTGGYGYTF. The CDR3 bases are TGCAGTGCTCCCAAGACAGGAGGGTATGGCTACACCTTC.

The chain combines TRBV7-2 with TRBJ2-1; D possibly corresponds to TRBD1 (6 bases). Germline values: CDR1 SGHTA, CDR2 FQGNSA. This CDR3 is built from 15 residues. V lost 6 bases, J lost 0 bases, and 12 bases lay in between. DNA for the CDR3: TGTGCCAGCAGGCCCCCAGGGGTCTCCTACAATGAGCAGTTCTTC. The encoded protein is CASRPPGVSYNEQFF.

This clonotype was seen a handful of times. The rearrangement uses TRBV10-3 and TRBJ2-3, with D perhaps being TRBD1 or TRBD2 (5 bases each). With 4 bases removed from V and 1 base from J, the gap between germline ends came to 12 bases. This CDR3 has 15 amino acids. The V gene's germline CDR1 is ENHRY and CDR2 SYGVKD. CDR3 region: CAISGGTAGTDTQYF. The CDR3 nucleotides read TGTGCCATCAGTGGGGGGACGGCCGGCACAGATACGCAGTATTTT.

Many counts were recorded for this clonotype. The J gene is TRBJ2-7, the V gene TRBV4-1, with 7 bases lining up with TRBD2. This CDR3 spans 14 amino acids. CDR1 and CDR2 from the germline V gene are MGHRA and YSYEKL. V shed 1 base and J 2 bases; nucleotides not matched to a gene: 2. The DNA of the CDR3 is TGCGCCAGCAGCCAAGGTGCGGGGGCCTACGAGCAGTACTTC. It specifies CASSQGAGAYEQYF.

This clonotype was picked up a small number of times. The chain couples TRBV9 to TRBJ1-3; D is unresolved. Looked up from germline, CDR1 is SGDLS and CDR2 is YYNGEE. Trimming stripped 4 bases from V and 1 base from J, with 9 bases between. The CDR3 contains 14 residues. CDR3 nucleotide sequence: TGTGCCAGCAGCTACGGGGTGTCTGGAAACACCATATATTTT. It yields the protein CASSYGVSGNTIYF.

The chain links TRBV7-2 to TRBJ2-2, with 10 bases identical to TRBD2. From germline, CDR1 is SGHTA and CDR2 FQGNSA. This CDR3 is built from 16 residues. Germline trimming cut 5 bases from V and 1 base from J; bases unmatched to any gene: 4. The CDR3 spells CASSARTSGNTGELFF. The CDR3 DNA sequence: TGTGCCAGCAGCGCCAGGACTAGCGGGAACACCGGGGAGCTGTTTTTT. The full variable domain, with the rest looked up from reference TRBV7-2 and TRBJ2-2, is GAGVSQSPSNKVTEKGKDVELRCDPISGHTALYWYRQSLGQGLEFLIYFQGNSAPDKSGLPSDRFSAERTGGSVSTLTIQRTQQEDSAVYLCASSARTSGNTGELFFGEGSRLTVL.

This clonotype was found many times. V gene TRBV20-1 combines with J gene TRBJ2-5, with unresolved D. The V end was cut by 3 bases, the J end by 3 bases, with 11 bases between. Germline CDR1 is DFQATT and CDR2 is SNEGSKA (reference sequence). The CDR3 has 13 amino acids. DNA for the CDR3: TGCAGTGCTAGTGGGCCGGGTAAAGAGACCCAGTACTTC. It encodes CSASGPGKETQYF.

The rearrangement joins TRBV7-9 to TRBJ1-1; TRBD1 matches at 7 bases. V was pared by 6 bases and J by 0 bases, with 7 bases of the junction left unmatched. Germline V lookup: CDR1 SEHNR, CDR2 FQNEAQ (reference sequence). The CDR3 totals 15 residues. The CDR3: CASRQGLAMNTEAFF. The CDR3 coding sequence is TGTGCCAGCAGACAGGGGTTGGCTATGAACACTGAAGCTTTCTTT.

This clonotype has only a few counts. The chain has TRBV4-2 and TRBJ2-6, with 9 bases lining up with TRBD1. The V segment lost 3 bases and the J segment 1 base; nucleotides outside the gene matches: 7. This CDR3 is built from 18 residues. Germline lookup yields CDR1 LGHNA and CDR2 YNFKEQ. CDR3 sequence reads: CASSQYPDRGSGANVLTF. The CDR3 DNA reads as TGTGCCAGCAGCCAGTATCCGGACAGGGGTTCTGGGGCCAACGTCCTGACTTTC.

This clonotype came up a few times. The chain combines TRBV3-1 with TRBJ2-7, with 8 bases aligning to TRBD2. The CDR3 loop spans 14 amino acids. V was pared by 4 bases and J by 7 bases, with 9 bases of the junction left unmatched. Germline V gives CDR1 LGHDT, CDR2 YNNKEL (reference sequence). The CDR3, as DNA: TGTGCCAGCAGCCCGGGACTAGGCACGAGGGAGCAGTACTTC. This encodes CASSPGLGTREQYF.

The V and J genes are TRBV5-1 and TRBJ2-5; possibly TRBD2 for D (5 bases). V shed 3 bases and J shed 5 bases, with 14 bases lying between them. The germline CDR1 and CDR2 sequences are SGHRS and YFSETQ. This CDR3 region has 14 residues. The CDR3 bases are TGCGCCAGCAGCTCCGGACTCTCTGGGGAGACCCAGTACTTC. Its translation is CASSSGLSGETQYF.